This T cell receptor (beta chain) was sequenced for a study of blood T cell repertoires in COVID-19. Per the study methods: Cell counts per sample came from amplifying reference gene primers. Sequencing was performed with immunoSEQ multiplex PCR; in TCRdb, only in-frame clones are kept and a portion is missing. V and J calls and clone size are given by that table; D and trimming were obtained from the DNA. The profile shows 95,000 to 120,000 clones, around 83% of them singletons. The length of the CDR3 is 14 residues. V was pared by 5 bases and J by 7 bases, with 12 bases between. Looked up from germline, CDR1 is SEHNR and CDR2 is FQNEAQ (reference sequence).

The genes are TRBV7-9 and TRBJ1-6, with D possibly TRBD1 on 5 matching bases. The TCR originated in a woman in her 70s with acute or convalescent COVID-19. Material for sequencing was peripheral blood. The CDR3 region is CASSPPGMNSPLHF. The CDR3 DNA reads as TGTGCCAGCAGCCCCCCAGGGATGAATTCACCCCTCCACTTT.